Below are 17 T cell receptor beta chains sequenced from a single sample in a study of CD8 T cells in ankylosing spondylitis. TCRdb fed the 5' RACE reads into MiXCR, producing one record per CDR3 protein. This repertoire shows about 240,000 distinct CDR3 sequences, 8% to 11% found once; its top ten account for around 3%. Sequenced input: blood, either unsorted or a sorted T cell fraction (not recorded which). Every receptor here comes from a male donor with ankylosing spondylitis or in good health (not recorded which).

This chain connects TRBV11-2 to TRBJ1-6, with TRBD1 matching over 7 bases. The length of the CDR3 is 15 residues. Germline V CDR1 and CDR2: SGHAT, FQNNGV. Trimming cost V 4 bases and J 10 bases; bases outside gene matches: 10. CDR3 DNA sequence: TGTGCCAGCAGCTCCCTTCGGGGGACAGACTCACCCCTCCACTTT. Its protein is CASSSLRGTDSPLHF.

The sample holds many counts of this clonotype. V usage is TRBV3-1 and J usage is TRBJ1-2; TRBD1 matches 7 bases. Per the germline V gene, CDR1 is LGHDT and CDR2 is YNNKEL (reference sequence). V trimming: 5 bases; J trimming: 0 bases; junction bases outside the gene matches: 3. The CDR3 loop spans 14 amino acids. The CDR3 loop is CASSTTGANYGYTF. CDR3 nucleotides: TGTGCCAGCAGCACAACAGGGGCTAACTATGGCTACACCTTC. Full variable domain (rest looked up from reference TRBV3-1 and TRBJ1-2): DTAVSQTPKYLVTQMGNDKSIKCEQNLGHDTMYWYKQDSKKFLKIMFSYNNKELIINETVPNRFSPKSPDKAHLNLHINSLELGDSAVYFCASSTTGANYGYTFGSGTRLTVV.

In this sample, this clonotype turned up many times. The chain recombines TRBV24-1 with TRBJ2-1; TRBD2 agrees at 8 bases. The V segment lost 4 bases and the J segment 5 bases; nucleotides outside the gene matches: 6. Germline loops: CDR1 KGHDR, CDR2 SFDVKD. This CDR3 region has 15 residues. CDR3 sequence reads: CATSEGSGVDNEQFF. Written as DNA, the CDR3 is TGTGCCACCAGTGAGGGTAGCGGGGTTGACAATGAGCAGTTCTTC.

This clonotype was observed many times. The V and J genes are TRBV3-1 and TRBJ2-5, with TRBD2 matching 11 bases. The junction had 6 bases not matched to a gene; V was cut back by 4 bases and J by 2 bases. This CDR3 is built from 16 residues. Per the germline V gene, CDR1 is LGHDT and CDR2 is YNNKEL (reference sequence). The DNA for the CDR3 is TGTGCCAGCAGCCTCGGGACTAGCGGCCTTCAAGAGACCCAGTACTTC. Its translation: CASSLGTSGLQETQYF.

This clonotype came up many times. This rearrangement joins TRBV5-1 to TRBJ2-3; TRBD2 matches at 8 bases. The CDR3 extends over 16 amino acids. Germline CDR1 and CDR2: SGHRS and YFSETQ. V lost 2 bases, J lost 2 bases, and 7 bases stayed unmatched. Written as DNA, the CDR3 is TGCGCCAGCAGCTTCGGAACTAGCGGTAACACAGATACGCAGTATTTT. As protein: CASSFGTSGNTDTQYF.

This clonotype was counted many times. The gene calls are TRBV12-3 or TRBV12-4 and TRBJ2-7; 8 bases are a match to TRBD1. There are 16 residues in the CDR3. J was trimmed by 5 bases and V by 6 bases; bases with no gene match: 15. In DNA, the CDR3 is TGTGCCAGCAGCCGTGGGACAGGCGTAAGTGAGGACGAGCAGTACTTC. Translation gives CASSRGTGVSEDEQYF.

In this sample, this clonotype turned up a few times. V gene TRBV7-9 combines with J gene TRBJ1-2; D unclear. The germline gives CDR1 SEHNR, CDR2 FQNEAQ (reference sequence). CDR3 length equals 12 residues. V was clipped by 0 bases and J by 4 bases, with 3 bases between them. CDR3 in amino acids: CASSLASYGYTF. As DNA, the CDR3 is TGTGCCAGCAGCTTAGCCAGCTATGGCTACACCTTC.

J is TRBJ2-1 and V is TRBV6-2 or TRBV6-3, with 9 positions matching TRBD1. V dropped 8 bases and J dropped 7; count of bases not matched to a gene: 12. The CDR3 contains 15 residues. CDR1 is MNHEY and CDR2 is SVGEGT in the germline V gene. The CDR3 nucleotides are TGTGCCAGCGTCTCCCGGGACAGGGACCTGAATGAGCAGTTCTTC. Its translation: CASVSRDRDLNEQFF.

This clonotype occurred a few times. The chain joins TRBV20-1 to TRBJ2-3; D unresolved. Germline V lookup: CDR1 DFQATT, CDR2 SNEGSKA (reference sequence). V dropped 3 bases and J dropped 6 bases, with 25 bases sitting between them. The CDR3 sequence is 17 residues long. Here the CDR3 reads CSARVPYSRRITDTQYF. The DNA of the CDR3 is TGCAGTGCTAGGGTCCCCTACTCGCGGAGAATAACGGATACGCAGTATTTT.

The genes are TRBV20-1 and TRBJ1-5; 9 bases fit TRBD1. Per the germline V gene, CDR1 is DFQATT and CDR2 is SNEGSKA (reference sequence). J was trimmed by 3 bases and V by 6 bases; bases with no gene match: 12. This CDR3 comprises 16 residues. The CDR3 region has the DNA TGCAGTGCCGGAAACAGGGGGCCCGTGTCCAATCAGCCCCAGCATTTT. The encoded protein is CSAGNRGPVSNQPQHF.

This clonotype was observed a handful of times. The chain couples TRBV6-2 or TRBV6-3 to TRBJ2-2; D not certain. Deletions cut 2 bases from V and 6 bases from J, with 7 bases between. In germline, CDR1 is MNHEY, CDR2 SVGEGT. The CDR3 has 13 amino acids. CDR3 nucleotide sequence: TGTGCCAGCAGTTACCCTTCTCCCGGGGAGCTGTTTTTT. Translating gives CASSYPSPGELFF.

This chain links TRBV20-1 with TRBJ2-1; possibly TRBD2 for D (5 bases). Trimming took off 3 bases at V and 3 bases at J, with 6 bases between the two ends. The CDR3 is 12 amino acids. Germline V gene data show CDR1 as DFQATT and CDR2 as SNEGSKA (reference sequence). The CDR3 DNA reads TGCAGTGCTAGCGGGATCTACAATGAGCAGTTCTTC. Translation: CSASGIYNEQFF.

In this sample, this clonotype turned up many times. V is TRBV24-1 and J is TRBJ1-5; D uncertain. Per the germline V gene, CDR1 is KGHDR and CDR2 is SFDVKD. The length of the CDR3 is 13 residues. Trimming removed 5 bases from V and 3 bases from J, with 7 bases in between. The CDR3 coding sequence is TGTGCCACCAGTGGAGGGTACAATCAGCCCCAGCATTTT. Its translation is CATSGGYNQPQHF.

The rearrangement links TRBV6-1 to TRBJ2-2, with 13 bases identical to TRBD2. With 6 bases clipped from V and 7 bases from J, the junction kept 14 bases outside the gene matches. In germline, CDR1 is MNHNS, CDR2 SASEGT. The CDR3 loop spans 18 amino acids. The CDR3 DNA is TGTGCCAGCAGCGGACCCCTGACTAGCGGGAGGTCGGGCGGGGAGCTGTTTTTT. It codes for CASSGPLTSGRSGGELFF.

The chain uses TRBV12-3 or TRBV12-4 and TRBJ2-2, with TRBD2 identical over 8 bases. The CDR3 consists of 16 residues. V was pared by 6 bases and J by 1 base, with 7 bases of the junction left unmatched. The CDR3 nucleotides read TGTGCCAGCAGAACCCCGGGGGGGCTGAACACCGGGGAGCTGTTTTTT. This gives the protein CASRTPGGLNTGELFF.

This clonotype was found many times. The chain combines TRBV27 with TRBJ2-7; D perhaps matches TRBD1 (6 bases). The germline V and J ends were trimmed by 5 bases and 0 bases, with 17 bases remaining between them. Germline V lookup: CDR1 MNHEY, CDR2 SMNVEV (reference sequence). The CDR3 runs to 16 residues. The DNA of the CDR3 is TGTGCCAGCAGTGGGACATCTACCATCAGCTCCTACGAGCAGTACTTC. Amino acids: CASSGTSTISSYEQYF.

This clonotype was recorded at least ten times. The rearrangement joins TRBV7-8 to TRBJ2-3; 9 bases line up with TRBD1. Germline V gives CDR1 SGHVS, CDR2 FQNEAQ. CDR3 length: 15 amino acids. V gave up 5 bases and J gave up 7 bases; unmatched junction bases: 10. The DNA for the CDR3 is TGTGCCAGCAGCCCCGGGACAGGGACGGCCTATACGCAGTATTTT. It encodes CASSPGTGTAYTQYF. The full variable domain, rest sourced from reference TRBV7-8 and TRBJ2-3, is GAGVSQSPRYKVAKRGQDVALRCDPISGHVSLFWYQQALGQGPEFLTYFQNEAQLDKSGLPSDRFFAERPEGSVSTLKIQRTQQEDSAVYLCASSPGTGTAYTQYFGPGTRLTVL.